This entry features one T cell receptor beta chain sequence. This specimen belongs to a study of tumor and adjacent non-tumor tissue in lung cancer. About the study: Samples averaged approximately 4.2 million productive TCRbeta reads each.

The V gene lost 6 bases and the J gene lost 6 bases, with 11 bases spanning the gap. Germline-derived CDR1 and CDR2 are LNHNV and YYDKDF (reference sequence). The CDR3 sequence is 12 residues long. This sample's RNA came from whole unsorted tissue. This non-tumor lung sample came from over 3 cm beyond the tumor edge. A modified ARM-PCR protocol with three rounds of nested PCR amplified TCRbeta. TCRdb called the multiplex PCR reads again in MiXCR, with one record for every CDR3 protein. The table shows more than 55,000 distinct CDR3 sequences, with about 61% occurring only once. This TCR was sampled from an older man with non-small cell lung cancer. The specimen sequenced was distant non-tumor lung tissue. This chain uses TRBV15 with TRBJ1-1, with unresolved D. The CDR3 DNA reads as TGTGCCACCAGTTTTTTGGCTGCTGAAGCTTTCTTT. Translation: CATSFLAAEAFF.